A selection of T cell receptor beta chains follows, all from one sample in a study of identical twins. TCRdb re-called the 5' RACE reads with MiXCR, one entry per CDR3 protein. This table has 1.5 million to 2 million distinct CDR3 sequences, about 31% appearing once. The source material was cord blood. The receptors originated from a newborn girl in good health. Each CDR3 is given with its conserved first and last residue. Each record gives: J gene, V gene, CDR3 protein.

TRBJ2-3 TRBV10-3 CAISDRDGKRDTQYF
TRBJ2-3 TRBV5-1 CASSIGLASDTQYF
TRBJ2-4 TRBV5-1 CASTATGSKNIQYF
TRBJ2-1 TRBV7-9 CASSLVGRSLACNEQFF
TRBJ1-2 TRBV6-6 CAIGRGGVYGYTF
TRBJ1-3 TRBV7-2 CASSLGTARSGNTIYF
TRBJ1-4 TRBV7-2 CASSIRGWEKLFF
TRBJ2-7 TRBV7-2 CASSLRILVRTSGNYEQYF
TRBJ2-3 TRBV5-1 CASTWALAGVLRGMDTQYF
TRBJ2-1 TRBV7-2 CASSLASGRGSYNEQFF
NA TRBV6-2/TRBV6-3 CASQGALASEQYF
TRBJ2-7 TRBV6-6 CASSTSGGATCEQYF
TRBJ1-1 TRBV29-1 CSVENVNTEAFF
TRBJ2-3 TRBV2 CASSERAGPQYF
TRBJ1-1 TRBV10-3 CATAARDSEAFF
TRBJ2-7 TRBV3-1 CASSELAGGPLYF
TRBJ1-2 TRBV25-1 CASSAPGALKDYGYTF
TRBJ1-1 TRBV20-1 CSALDRGRTEAFF
TRBJ2-4 TRBV28 CASIPTLRGRVAKNIQYF
TRBJ2-1 TRBV9 CASSVDNKGYEQFF
TRBJ1-5 TRBV25-1 CPSSESGRVNQPQHF
TRBJ2-2 TRBV2 CASLAGPGGELFF
TRBJ1-5 TRBV20-1 CSARLSGWQPQHF
TRBJ2-3 TRBV20-1 CSAIRAGSNTDTQYF
TRBJ2-3 TRBV28 CASSLNRDRVTDTQYF
TRBJ2-5 TRBV11-2 CASSLDQGQETQYF
TRBJ2-5 TRBV9 CASSVAGSSHNEQYF
TRBJ2-1 TRBV3-1 CASSQVPLAGGGHNEQFF
TRBJ1-5 TRBV6-1 CATGQGVQPQHF
TRBJ2-1 TRBV20-1 CSAKGTLRAFYNEQFF
TRBJ1-1 TRBV29-1 CSGRQQGEAFF
TRBJ1-2 TRBV5-1 CASTRGQNYGYTF
TRBJ1-3 TRBV30 CAWSTGSSGNTIYF
TRBJ2-1 TRBV11-1 CASSLFALTSSSCNEQFF
TRBJ1-2 TRBV10-3 CAISESEGLGYTF
TRBJ2-1 TRBV2 CASSESSGGHNEQFF
TRBJ2-3 TRBV13 CASSRRGVNTDTQYF
TRBJ1-6 TRBV12-3/TRBV12-4 CASSGEGGYNSPLHF
TRBJ1-5 TRBV2 CASSEQGWNQPQHF
TRBJ1-5 TRBV24-1 CATSAGRNQPQHF
TRBJ2-3 TRBV6-5 CASSYGPTDTQYF
TRBJ2-7 TRBV6-6 CASNLWPDRSAYEQYF
TRBJ1-1 TRBV29-1 CSVVGTSEAFF
TRBJ2-3 TRBV12-3/TRBV12-4 CASSSLGTGRTDTQYF
TRBJ1-4 TRBV5-4 CASSLQGKLNEKLFF
TRBJ2-1 TRBV6-1 CASSGTPTWNEQFF
TRBJ2-1 TRBV3-1 CASSDGTGNNEQFF
TRBJ1-4 TRBV5-1 CASRTGINEKLFF
TRBJ2-4 TRBV12-3/TRBV12-4 CASSPSLRGGPQNIQYF
TRBJ2-7 TRBV7-9 CASSLAGIRDRVDEQYF
TRBJ2-7 TRBV29-1 CSVALAGGRGNEQYF
TRBJ2-1 TRBV28 CASSMLDRGSYNEQFF
TRBJ2-3 TRBV27 CASSPRLAGLSDTQYF
TRBJ2-1 TRBV6-1 CASSRRGASPSSYNEQFF
TRBJ1-1 TRBV6-1 CASSGGTGTNTEAFF
TRBJ2-1 TRBV7-9 CASSLVLAVTYNEQFF
TRBJ1-2 TRBV29-1 CSVDPAGHGYTF
TRBJ1-5 TRBV7-2 CASSPSQNQPQHF
TRBJ1-6 TRBV12-3/TRBV12-4 CASTPGTDSSPLHF